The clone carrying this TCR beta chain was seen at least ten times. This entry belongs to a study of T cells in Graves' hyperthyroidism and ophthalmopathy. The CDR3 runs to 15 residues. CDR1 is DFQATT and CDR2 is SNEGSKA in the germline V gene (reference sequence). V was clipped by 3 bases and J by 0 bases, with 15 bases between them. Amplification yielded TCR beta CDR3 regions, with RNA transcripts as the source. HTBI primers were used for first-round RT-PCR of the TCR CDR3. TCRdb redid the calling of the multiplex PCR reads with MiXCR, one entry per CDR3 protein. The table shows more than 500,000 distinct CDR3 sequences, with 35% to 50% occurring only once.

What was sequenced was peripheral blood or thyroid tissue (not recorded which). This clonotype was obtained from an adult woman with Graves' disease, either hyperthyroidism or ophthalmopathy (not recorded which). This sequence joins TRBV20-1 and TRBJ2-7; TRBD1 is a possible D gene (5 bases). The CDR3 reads CSASRAGLSSYEQYF. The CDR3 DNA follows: TGCAGTGCTAGTCGGGCAGGGCTAAGCTCCTACGAGCAGTACTTC.